Following are 7 T cell receptor beta chains from one sample sequenced in a study of blood T cells in healthy people across ages. Alongside a J-beta primer mix, a sample-barcoded 5' primer served in a second PCR lasting about 6 to 11 cycles. MiXCR, applied by TCRdb to the 5' RACE reads, yields one record per CDR3 protein. Among about 580,000 distinct CDR3 sequences listed, more than 45% were seen once. Material for sequencing was blood. The receptor source for this set is a man older than 75 in good health.

Concerning this clonotype: It may be a read error: a sequence one base away is much more abundant. This rearrangement joins TRBV7-2 to TRBJ2-3; TRBD2 aligns across 10 bases. Germline V gene sequence: CDR1 SGHTA, CDR2 FQGNSA. This CDR3 contains 16 residues. Here the CDR3 DNA reads TGTGCCAACAGCTTAGCTAGCGGGAGTTTTCCAGATACGCAGTATTTT. Amino acids: CANSLASGSFPDTQYF.

This clonotype was counted a few times. The V and J genes are TRBV7-9 and TRBJ2-5; TRBD1 is a possible D gene (5 bases). The CDR3 extends over 16 amino acids. V lost 2 bases to trimming and J lost 1 base, with 14 bases between them. Germline CDR1 is SEHNR and CDR2 is FQNEAQ (reference sequence). In nucleotides, the CDR3 is TGTGCCAGCAGCTTATTTAAGGGGTCCCCCCAAGAGACCCAGTACTTC. Protein: CASSLFKGSPQETQYF.

V is TRBV20-1 and J is TRBJ2-4, with 7 bases aligning to TRBD2. The J call is in doubt because the DNA end fits TRBJ2-7 better. Looked up from germline, CDR1 is DFQATT and CDR2 is SNEGSKA (reference sequence). The CDR3 totals 15 residues. This chain's CDR3 is CSAQRPSGVSYEQYF. Here the CDR3 DNA reads TGCAGTGCTCAGAGGCCTAGCGGCGTATCCTACGAGCAGTACTTC.

The chain uses TRBV10-3 and TRBJ1-5; the match to TRBD1 covers 8 bases. With V trimmed by 8 bases and J by 5 bases, 5 bases remained unmatched. This CDR3 comprises 13 residues. The V gene's germline CDR1 is ENHRY and CDR2 SYGVKD. The CDR3 nucleotides are TGTGCCATCGCCACAGGGGGTGATCAGCCCCAGCATTTT. Encoded protein: CAIATGGDQPQHF.

This clonotype was seen ten or more times. The gene calls are TRBV6-6 and TRBJ2-5; possible D gene TRBD2, 5 bases. V was pared by 0 bases and J by 4 bases, with 12 bases between. The length of the CDR3 is 15 residues. Germline V gene sequence: CDR1 MNHNY, CDR2 SVGAGI (reference sequence). The CDR3 loop reads CASSYSDPRAETQYF. For the CDR3, the DNA is TGTGCCAGCAGTTACTCCGACCCGAGGGCAGAGACCCAGTACTTC.

The rearrangement links TRBV4-3 to TRBJ2-3; TRBD2 matches 12 bases. This CDR3 has 18 residues. Losses at the gene ends were 4 bases for V and 0 bases for J; bases not matched to a gene: 8. Germline CDR1 LGHNA, CDR2 YSLEER. In DNA form, the CDR3 reads TGCGCCAGCAGCCCCAGACTAGCGGGGGCGCTAAGCACAGATACGCAGTATTTT. Translation: CASSPRLAGALSTDTQYF.

This clonotype came up a few times. V is TRBV7-2 and J is TRBJ2-7, with D perhaps TRBD1 (6 bases). The CDR3 is 15 amino acids. CDR1 and CDR2 (germline): SGHTA, FQGNSA. V gave up 1 base and J gave up 7 bases, with 17 bases separating them. The CDR3: CASSLGRGSFREQYF. The CDR3 region has the DNA TGTGCCAGCAGCTTAGGCAGGGGCTCCTTCCGTGAGCAGTACTTC.